This T cell receptor beta chain was recorded in a study of T-cell memory formation after mild COVID-19. Study at large: TCR clustering was largely donor specific.

This clonotype was picked up a small number of times. The target antigen is unknown. General study findings and limits: Confirmation was lacking for SARS-CoV-2 specificity of second-wave clones that peaked on day 37. Some responding clones appeared in pre-infection memory, suggesting cross-reactive memory joined.

Constant-segment primers and 5'RACE yielded cDNA libraries for TCR alpha and TCR beta, each carrying sample barcodes and UMIs. TCRdb re-analysed the 5' RACE reads in MiXCR, keeping a single row per CDR3 protein. This table holds 500,000 to 650,000 distinct CDR3 sequences, roughly 22% found once. The CDR3 runs 18 residues. CDR1 and CDR2 from the germline V gene are SGDLS and YYNGEE. With 0 bases clipped from V and 1 base from J, the junction kept 7 bases outside the gene matches. The clonotype was recovered from an adult woman who had mild COVID-19 (a few samples of this study predate the infection). Cell type and time point are not known. This sequence joins TRBV9 and TRBJ2-2; 9 bases align to TRBD1. Material: PBMCs or a T cell subset sorted from them (not recorded which). The CDR3 is CASSVGDRVSLNTGELFF. DNA for the CDR3: TGTGCCAGCAGCGTAGGGGACAGGGTCTCCTTGAACACCGGGGAGCTGTTTTTT.